Each of the 14 T cell receptor beta chains below was sequenced from the same sample in a study of blood T cell repertoires in COVID-19. Clones were read by immunoSEQ multiplex PCR, and TCRdb kept only the in-frame ones, dropping some. The data contain 150,000 or so clones, 84% of them singletons. Sequencing input: PBMCs or T cells enriched from blood (not recorded which). Receptors were obtained from a woman aged 50 to 65 who had been exposed to COVID-19.

The V call is TRBV4-2, the J call TRBJ1-5; D remains ambiguous. CDR1 and CDR2 from the germline V gene are LGHNA and YNFKEQ. The V end was cut by 1 base, the J end by 5 bases, with 18 bases between. The CDR3 runs to 17 residues. In nucleotides, the CDR3 is TGTGCCAGCAGCCAAGTAGGCTCGAGGGCGGCCTATCAGCCCCAGCATTTT. It is translated as CASSQVGSRAAYQPQHF.

This clone has just one count. The V gene is TRBV7-2, the J gene TRBJ1-1; no definite D call. V lost 4 bases and J 7 bases, leaving 7 bases between the germline ends. This CDR3 has 11 amino acids. The germline CDR1 and CDR2 sequences are SGHTA and FQGNSA. The CDR3 DNA is TGTGCCAGCAGCTCCCTTCTTGAAGCTTTCTTT. Translation gives CASSSLLEAFF.

The chain joins TRBV27 to TRBJ1-5, with a possible D match to TRBD1 (5 bases). The CDR3 is 16 amino acids. Deletions cut 6 bases from V and 6 bases from J, with 21 bases between. The germline V gene encodes CDR1 MNHEY and CDR2 SMNVEV (reference sequence). The CDR3 sequence is CASSRSGEWRAQPQHF. The CDR3 nucleotides read TGTGCCAGCAGCCGGTCGGGGGAATGGAGGGCTCAGCCCCAGCATTTT.

The chain joins TRBV6-5 to TRBJ2-1; no reliable D call. V lost 8 bases, J lost 0 bases, and 5 bases lay in between. CDR1 and CDR2 (germline): MNHEY, SVGAGI. The CDR3 spans 12 residues. DNA of the CDR3: TGTGCCAGCGTCGTCTCCTACAATGAGCAGTTCTTC. It specifies CASVVSYNEQFF.

In nucleotides, the CDR3 is TGTGCCAGCAGCCCACACGCCCGGGAAGATACGCAGTATTTT. It yields the protein CASSPHAREDTQYF. The chain links TRBV3-1 (or the pseudogene TRBV3-2) to TRBJ2-3, with D possibly being TRBD2 (5 bases). Germline V lookup: CDR1 LGHDT, CDR2 YNNKEL (reference sequence). This CDR3 has 14 amino acids. V lost 4 bases and J 5 bases, leaving 13 bases between the germline ends.

This sequence joins TRBV5-6 and TRBJ1-2; TRBD1 matches at 11 bases. V gave up 4 bases and J gave up 4 bases; unmatched junction bases: 6. The germline V gene encodes CDR1 SGHDT and CDR2 YYEEEE. This CDR3 is 15 amino acids long. CDR3 sequence reads: CASSRDRGYGYGYTF. The CDR3 DNA reads as TGTGCCAGCAGCCGGGACAGGGGGTACGGCTATGGCTACACCTTC.

This clone appeared a single time. V is TRBV29-1 and J is TRBJ2-3; 7 positions match TRBD2. Unmatched junction bases numbered 10, after V lost 6 bases and J lost 1 base. The CDR3 consists of 15 residues. CDR1 is SQVTM and CDR2 is ANQGSEA in the germline V gene. The CDR3 DNA reads as TGCAGCGTGAGCCAAAGCGGGATGGGCACAGATACGCAGTATTTT. It specifies CSVSQSGMGTDTQYF.

The CDR3 sequence is CASRRTGSWPEAFF. CDR3 sequence (DNA): TGTGCCAGCAGACGGACAGGGAGTTGGCCTGAAGCTTTCTTT. The genes are TRBV6-5 and TRBJ1-1; 8 nucleotides agree with TRBD1. The ends lost 6 bases at V and 6 bases at J; junction bases unmatched: 9. Germline assignment: CDR1 MNHEY and CDR2 SVGAGI. The CDR3 consists of 14 residues.

The chain uses TRBV6-5 and TRBJ1-1; the D is unclear. The CDR3 has 13 amino acids. CDR1 is MNHEY and CDR2 is SVGAGI in the germline V gene. V was pared by 8 bases and J by 0 bases, with 10 bases between. The CDR3 nucleotides read TGTGCCAGCTGTCAGCGCATGAACACTGAAGCTTTCTTT. Its protein is CASCQRMNTEAFF.

Only one count was recorded for this clone. The chain is built from TRBV30 and TRBJ2-4; D ambiguous. V lost 1 base and J lost 6, with 10 bases in between. CDR1 and CDR2 (germline): GTSNPN, SVGIG (reference sequence). This CDR3 has 13 amino acids. This chain's CDR3 is CAWSAGWVNIQYF. For the CDR3, the DNA is TGTGCCTGGAGTGCAGGTTGGGTAAACATTCAGTACTTC.

J is TRBJ2-7 and V is TRBV9; 9 bases are shared with TRBD1. The CDR3 spans 15 residues. V was pared by 4 bases and J by 2 bases, with 7 bases of the junction left unmatched. CDR1 and CDR2 from the germline V gene are SGDLS and YYNGEE. The CDR3: CASSPRDRAAYEQYF. In DNA form, the CDR3 reads TGTGCCAGCAGCCCTCGGGACAGGGCAGCCTACGAGCAGTACTTC.

The chain couples TRBV7-9 to TRBJ1-1, with 8 nucleotides matching TRBD1. CDR1 is SEHNR, CDR2 FQNEAQ, per germline (reference sequence). This CDR3 region has 16 residues. V shed 2 bases, J shed 1 base, and the junction held 6 bases outside the gene matches. CDR3 nucleotides: TGTGCCAGCAGCTTACGACAGGGGCGGGAGAACACTGAAGCTTTCTTT. It yields the protein CASSLRQGRENTEAFF.

V usage is TRBV27 and J usage is TRBJ1-1; 7 bases are a match to TRBD1. CDR1 is MNHEY and CDR2 is SMNVEV in the germline V gene (reference sequence). V was clipped by 2 bases and J by 4 bases; unmatched bases: 10. The CDR3 totals 16 residues. The CDR3 sequence is CASSLLTAGGGTEAFF. Here the CDR3 DNA reads TGTGCCAGCAGTTTACTTACGGCAGGGGGAGGCACTGAAGCTTTCTTT.

The count of this clone is one. This rearrangement joins TRBV24-1 to TRBJ2-7, with 14 bases fitting TRBD2. The CDR3 runs 20 residues. Germline-derived CDR1 and CDR2 are KGHDR and SFDVKD. V dropped 10 bases and J dropped 0; count of bases not matched to a gene: 19. The CDR3 region is CATQSFPGLAGVQSSYEQYF. CDR3 nucleotide sequence: TGTGCCACGCAGTCATTCCCGGGACTAGCGGGAGTCCAAAGCTCCTACGAGCAGTACTTC.